Listed here are 10 T cell receptor beta chains from one sample, sequenced in a study of T cells after posttransplantation cyclophosphamide. Cells defined as naive were viable CD3+CD4+ or CD3+CD8+ and CCR7+CD45RA+CD45RO-CD95-CD27+CD28+. Assay: immunoSEQ multiplex PCR; the TCRdb copy retains only in-frame clones and omits some. Of around 31,000 clones in the sample, roughly 91% were seen once. The specimen was naive CD4+ T cells sorted from blood. The receptors here all came from a man younger than 45 in good health and a related stem cell transplant donor.

The gene calls are TRBV9 and TRBJ2-2, with TRBD1 matching over 10 bases. Germline V gene lookup returns CDR1 SGDLS and CDR2 YYNGEE. V trimming: 4 bases; J trimming: 0 bases; junction bases outside the gene matches: 9. This CDR3 has 18 residues. The CDR3, as DNA: TGTGCCAGCAGCCCCAGGACAGGGGGAGCTGCGAACACCGGGGAGCTGTTTTTT. It yields the protein CASSPRTGGAANTGELFF.

V is TRBV25-1 and J is TRBJ1-4; tentatively, D is TRBD1 (6 bases). Trimming cost V 3 bases and J 4 bases, with 12 bases left between them. The CDR3 extends over 15 amino acids. Germline assignment: CDR1 MGHDK and CDR2 SYGVNS. CDR3 sequence reads: CASSDETGRNEKLFF. CDR3 nucleotide sequence: TGTGCCAGCAGTGACGAGACAGGCCGTAATGAAAAACTGTTTTTT.

V is TRBV28 and J is TRBJ1-2; D ambiguous. This CDR3 contains 14 residues. Germline CDR1 reads MDHEN; CDR2 reads SYDVKM. V shed 8 bases and J shed 8 bases, with 21 bases lying between them. This CDR3 is CASWGGAPGWGYTF. In nucleotides, the CDR3 is TGTGCCAGCTGGGGAGGAGCACCAGGATGGGGCTACACCTTC.

This clone is a singleton in its sample. This chain uses TRBV11-2 with TRBJ1-1; D possibly corresponds to TRBD1 (6 bases). The CDR3 length is 13 residues. Trimming removed 5 bases from V and 1 base from J, with 8 bases in between. Germline V gives CDR1 SGHAT, CDR2 FQNNGV. In DNA, the CDR3 is TGTGCCAGCAGCCGGACAGCGAACACTGAAGCTTTCTTT. This codes for CASSRTANTEAFF.

The chain links TRBV7-8 to TRBJ1-5; D is possibly TRBD1 (5 bases). Germline CDR1 reads SGHVS; CDR2 reads FQNEAQ. V was shortened by 5 bases and J by 4 bases, with 12 bases between the two germline ends. The length of the CDR3 is 14 residues. CDR3 in amino acids: CASSTRRGNQPQHF. CDR3 sequence (DNA): TGTGCCAGCAGCACCAGACGGGGGAATCAGCCCCAGCATTTT.

The rearrangement links TRBV5-4 to TRBJ2-5; 8 nucleotides match TRBD1. The CDR3 runs to 15 residues. With V trimmed by 4 bases and J by 5 bases, 10 bases remained unmatched. The germline gives CDR1 SGHNT, CDR2 YYREEE (reference sequence). The CDR3 nucleotides are TGTGCCAGCAGCCAAAACCAGGGGGCGGGGGAGACCCAGTACTTC. Encoded protein: CASSQNQGAGETQYF.

This clone was detected only a few times. Here the CDR3 reads CASSRDRWNEKLFF. In DNA, the CDR3 is TGTGCCAGCAGTCGGGACAGGTGGAATGAAAAACTGTTTTTT. The chain has TRBV2 and TRBJ1-4; 8 bases fit TRBD1. Trimming cost V 5 bases and J 5 bases; bases outside gene matches: 4. CDR1 and CDR2 from the germline V gene are SNHLY and FYNNEI. This CDR3 contains 14 residues.

V is TRBV13 and J is TRBJ2-2, with 11 bases identical to TRBD1. The CDR3 is 15 amino acids. Germline values: CDR1 PRHDT, CDR2 FYEKMQ (reference sequence). The ends lost 3 bases at V and 5 bases at J; junction bases unmatched: 2. CDR3 sequence (DNA): TGTGCCAGCAGCTTGGACAGGGGGCTTACCGGGGAGCTGTTTTTT. Translating it yields CASSLDRGLTGELFF.

V is TRBV10-2 and J is TRBJ1-4; 9 bases align to TRBD1. Per the germline V gene, CDR1 is WSHSY and CDR2 is SAAADI. V dropped 6 bases and J dropped 6; count of bases not matched to a gene: 8. The CDR3 extends over 15 amino acids. Written as DNA, the CDR3 is TGCGCCAGCAGATCCTCGGGACAGGGATATGAAAAACTGTTTTTT. Its translation: CASRSSGQGYEKLFF.

This clone was detected only a few times. This sequence joins TRBV7-9 and TRBJ1-4; D unresolved. The CDR3 totals 13 residues. The germline V gene encodes CDR1 SEHNR and CDR2 FQNEAQ (reference sequence). The V and J ends lost 1 base and 6 bases respectively, with 6 bases between them. Here the CDR3 DNA reads TGTGCCAGCAGCTTAGACCGGGATGAAAAACTGTTTTTT. It encodes CASSLDRDEKLFF.